This T cell receptor (beta chain) was identified during a study of T cells after posttransplantation cyclophosphamide (dated by TCRdb to 2016 to 2017). Background for the entire study: T cell repertoire reconstitution was tracked by TRB sequencing after myeloablative bone marrow transplantation in which posttransplantation cyclophosphamide was used as GVHD prophylaxis. Public TRB sequences were queried against a database of over 3,600 sequences associated with responses to pathogens, tumor antigens, self-antigens and alloantigens. Blood from all 30 or so PTCy patients with 1-year posttransplant specimens was subjected to TRB sequencing. Because TRA and TRB clonality correlated tightly in roughly 10 samples, the subsequent TCR analyses were limited to TRB only. In 3 patients, TRB sequencing was also performed on up to roughly 3 more blood samples taken 2 to 5.2 years after transplant, and in 4 patients, pretransplant blood was also TRB-sequenced. Samples from around 40 PTCy-treated patients and about 17 related bone marrow donors of those patients were subjected to antigen receptor sequencing.

Viable CD3+CD4+ or CD3+CD8+ cells that were CCR7+CD45RA+CD45RO-CD95-CD27+CD28+ were classified as naive T cells. Peripheral blood samples were provided by related bone marrow donors on the day of marrow donation. Peripheral blood and bone marrow mononuclear cells were isolated by Ficoll-Hypaque density centrifugation and were cryopreserved. CD4+ and CD8+ T cells, including naive and memory subsets, were sorted by FACS using a FACSAria II. Here is what the overall study found, with its caveats: At 1-2 months, donor-recipient similarity was low but rose over the first year, and the later blood repertoires were often dominated by donor CD8+ memory clones. The TRB repertoires of T cells infiltrating skin or GI tract showed only limited overlap with the TRB repertoires of T cells in blood. Across the roughly 40 patients, TRB clonality was highly associated with recipient CMV seropositivity and CMV reactivation, and diversity with PTCy was similar to that in the CNI/methotrexate controls.

CDR1 SGHDN and CDR2 FVKESK were looked up in the germline V gene. The CDR3 spans 17 residues, from the cysteine through the phenylalanine. Just CDR3 DNA is preserved here, 51 bases in frame from base 1. Worth noting for this clone: This receptor's antigen is unknown. The input lacks base qualities; no much larger clone sits a single base away.

Genomic DNA was used for TRB sequencing, which was performed with the immunoSEQ assay at survey resolution or with the hsTCRB kit. On the authors' methods: The immunoSEQ software handled initial read processing, and the LymphoSeq R package was used for repertoire analyses. For each TRB dataset, clonality was calculated as 1 minus normalized Shannon entropy, and the Gini coefficient was computed as well. Phenotypes of unsorted samples were inferred by mapping TRB sequences from sorted subsets of the recipient or donor onto the same recipient's unsorted samples. TCRdb provides this immuneACCESS table in a form limited to in-frame rearrangements. Some clones are lacking; in checked studies, under half of them reflect an unresolved V gene, and why the rest are absent is not known. V, J and clone size reflect that table, while D and trimming were determined from the DNA. Across this sample there are approximately 17,000 clones, with less than 95% seen only once. Of the sample, 0.27% falls within the top ten clones.

The sequence came from a woman aged 45 to 65 in good health and a related stem cell transplant donor. The sample comprised naive CD4+ T cells sorted from blood. The chain joins TRBV14 to TRBJ2-5; the D segment could be TRBD1, given 6 matching bases. The end of the DNA aligns better with TRBJ2-7, so the J call may be wrong. For the CDR3, the sequence is CASSQDSRWRESYEQYF. The nucleotide sequence reads TGTGCCAGCAGCCAGGACAGCCGTTGGCGCGAGTCCTACGAGCAGTACTTC.